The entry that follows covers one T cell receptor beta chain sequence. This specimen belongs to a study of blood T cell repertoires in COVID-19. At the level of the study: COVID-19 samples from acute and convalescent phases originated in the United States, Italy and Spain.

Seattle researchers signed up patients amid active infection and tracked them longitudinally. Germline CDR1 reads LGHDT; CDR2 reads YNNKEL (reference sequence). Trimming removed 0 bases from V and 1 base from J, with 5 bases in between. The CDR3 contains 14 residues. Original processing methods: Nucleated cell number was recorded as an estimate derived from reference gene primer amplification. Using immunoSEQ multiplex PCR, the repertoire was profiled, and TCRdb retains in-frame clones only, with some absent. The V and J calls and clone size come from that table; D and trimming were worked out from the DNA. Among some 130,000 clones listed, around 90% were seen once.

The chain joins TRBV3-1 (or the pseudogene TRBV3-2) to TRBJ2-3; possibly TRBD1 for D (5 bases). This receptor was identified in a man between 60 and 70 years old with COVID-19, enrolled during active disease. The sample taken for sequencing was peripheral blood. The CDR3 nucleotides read TGTGCCAGCAGCCAAGACAGGGGCACAGATACGCAGTATTTT. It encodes CASSQDRGTDTQYF.